This T cell receptor beta chain is from a study of blood T cell repertoires in COVID-19. The wider study: Some COVID-19 samples were acute and others convalescent; all came from the United States, Italy and Spain. T cells, B-cell-depleted T cells, or PBMCs provided the cDNA or gDNA that served as material.

V gave up 2 bases and J gave up 9 bases, with 8 bases separating them. The CDR3 sequence is 12 residues long. Germline V lookup: CDR1 MNHEY, CDR2 SVGEGT. The Seattle patients, enrolled during active infection, were followed longitudinally. How the authors handled the data: Estimation of nucleated cell counts relied on the amplification of reference gene primers. Clones were sequenced by immunoSEQ multiplex PCR, and TCRdb holds only the in-frame ones, with some missing. V, J and clone size were drawn from that table, and D and trimming were deduced from the DNA. Of more than 150,000 clones in the sample, 70% to 90% were seen once.

Sequenced sample: peripheral blood. The clonotype comes from a man between 60 and 75 years old with COVID-19, enrolled during active disease. J is TRBJ2-1 and V is TRBV6-2 or TRBV6-3, with D unclear. The CDR3 coding sequence is TGTGCCAGCAGTTACGTCGGCGGTGAGCAGTTCTTC. It yields the protein CASSYVGGEQFF.